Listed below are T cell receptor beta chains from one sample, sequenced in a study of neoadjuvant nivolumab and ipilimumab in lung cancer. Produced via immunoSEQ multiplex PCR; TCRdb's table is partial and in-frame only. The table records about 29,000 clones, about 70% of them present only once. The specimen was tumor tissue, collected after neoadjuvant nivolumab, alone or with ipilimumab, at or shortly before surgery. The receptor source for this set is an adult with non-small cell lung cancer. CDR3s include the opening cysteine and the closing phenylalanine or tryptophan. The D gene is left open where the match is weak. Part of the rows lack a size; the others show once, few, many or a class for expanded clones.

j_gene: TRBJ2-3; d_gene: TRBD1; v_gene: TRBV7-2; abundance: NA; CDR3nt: TGTGCCAGCAGCTTAGTCGGGGGACAGGGGATCACAGATACGCAGTATTTT; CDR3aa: CASSLVGGQGITDTQYF
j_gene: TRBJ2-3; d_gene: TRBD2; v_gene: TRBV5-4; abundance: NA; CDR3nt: TGTGCCAGCAGCGCCGGGGGGGCTGGAGATACGCAGTATTTT; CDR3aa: CASSAGGAGDTQYF
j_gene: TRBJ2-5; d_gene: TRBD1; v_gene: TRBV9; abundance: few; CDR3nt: TGTGCCAGCAGCGCCCATGGGACAGCCCAAGAGACCCAGTACTTC; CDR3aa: CASSAHGTAQETQYF
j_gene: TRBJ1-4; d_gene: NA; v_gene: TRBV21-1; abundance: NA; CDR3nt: TGTGCCAGCAGCAAACCTAGGGAGAATGAAAAACTGTTTTTT; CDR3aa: CASSKPRENEKLFF
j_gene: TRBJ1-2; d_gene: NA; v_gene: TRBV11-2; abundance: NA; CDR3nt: TGTGCCAGCAGCTTAGCACAGGGCGGCGGCTACACCTTC; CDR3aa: CASSLAQGGGYTF
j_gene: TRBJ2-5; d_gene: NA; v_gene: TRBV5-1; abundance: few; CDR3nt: TGCGCCAGCAGCTTGGACGGCAGTTGGGAGACCCAGTACTTC; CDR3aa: CASSLDGSWETQYF
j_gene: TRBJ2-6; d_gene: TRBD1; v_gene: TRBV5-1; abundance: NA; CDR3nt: TGCGCCAGCAGCTTGGGGGCAGGGGGCTCTGGGGCCAACGTCCTGACTTTC; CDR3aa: CASSLGAGGSGANVLTF
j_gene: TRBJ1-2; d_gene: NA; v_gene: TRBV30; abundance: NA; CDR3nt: TGTGCCCGGGGGGTTAACTATGGCTACACCTTC; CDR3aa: CARGVNYGYTF
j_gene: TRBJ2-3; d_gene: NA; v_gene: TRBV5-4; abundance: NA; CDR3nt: TGTGCCAGCACAAATTTGGACACAGATACGCAGTATTTT; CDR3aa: CASTNLDTDTQYF
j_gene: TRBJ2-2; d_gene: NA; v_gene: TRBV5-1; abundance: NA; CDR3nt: TGCGCCAGCAGCTTGGGGGGGACACTAAACACCGGGGAGCTGTTTTTT; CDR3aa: CASSLGGTLNTGELFF
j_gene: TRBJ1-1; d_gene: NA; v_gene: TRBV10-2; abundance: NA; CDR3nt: TGCGCCAGCAGTGAGTCGGCAGGGATCTTAGCTTTCTTT; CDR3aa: CASSESAGILAFF
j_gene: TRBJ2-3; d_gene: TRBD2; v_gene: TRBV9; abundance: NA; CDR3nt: TGTGCCAGCAGCGAGGCGGGGGGGCCCGGAGATACGCAGTATTTT; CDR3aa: CASSEAGGPGDTQYF
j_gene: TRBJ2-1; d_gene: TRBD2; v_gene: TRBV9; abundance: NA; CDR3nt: TGTGCCAGCAGCGTAGCGACGGGGGGCTACAATGAGCAGTTCTTC; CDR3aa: CASSVATGGYNEQFF
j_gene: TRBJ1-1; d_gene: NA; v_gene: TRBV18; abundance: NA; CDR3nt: TGTGCCAGCCTCGGGGCACAGAGGAACACTGAAGCTTTCTTT; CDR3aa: CASLGAQRNTEAFF
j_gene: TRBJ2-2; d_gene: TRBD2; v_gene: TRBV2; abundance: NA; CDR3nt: TGTGCCAGTTTTAGCGGGGGGGCAGGCGGGGAGCTGTTTTTT; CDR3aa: CASFSGGAGGELFF
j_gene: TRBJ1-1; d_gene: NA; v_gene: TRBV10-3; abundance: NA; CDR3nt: TGTGCCATAACACGGGAAAGGAACACTGAAGCTTTCTTT; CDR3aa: CAITRERNTEAFF
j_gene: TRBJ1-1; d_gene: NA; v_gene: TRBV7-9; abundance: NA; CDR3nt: TGTGCCAGCAGCATCAACCAGGGGCTCGCTGAAGCTTTCTTT; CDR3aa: CASSINQGLAEAFF
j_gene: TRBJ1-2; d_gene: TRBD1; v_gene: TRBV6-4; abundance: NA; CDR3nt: TGTGCCAGCAGCCCCGGGACAGGGGGCCGAGGCTACACCTTC; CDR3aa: CASSPGTGGRGYTF
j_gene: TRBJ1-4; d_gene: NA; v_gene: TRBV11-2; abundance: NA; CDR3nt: TGTGCCAGCCCCGACCGGGGGATCTTTAATGAAAAACTGTTTTTT; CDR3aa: CASPDRGIFNEKLFF
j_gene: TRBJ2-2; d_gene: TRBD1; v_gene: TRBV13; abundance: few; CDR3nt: TGTGCCAGCAGCGCCCGACAGGGGGCGAACACCGGGGAGCTGTTTTTT; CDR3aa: CASSARQGANTGELFF
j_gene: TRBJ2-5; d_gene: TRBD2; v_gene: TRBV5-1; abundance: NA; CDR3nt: TGCGCCAGCAGCGCGGGACTAGCTGGGGAGACCCAGTACTTC; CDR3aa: CASSAGLAGETQYF
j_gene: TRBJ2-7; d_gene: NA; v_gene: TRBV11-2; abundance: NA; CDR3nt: TGTGCCAGCAGCCTTGAGCCCCTTACCTACGAGCAGTACTTC; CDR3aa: CASSLEPLTYEQYF
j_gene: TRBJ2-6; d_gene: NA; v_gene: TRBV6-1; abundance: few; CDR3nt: TGTGCCAGCAGTGTTGGGGCCAACGTCCTGACTTTC; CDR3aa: CASSVGANVLTF
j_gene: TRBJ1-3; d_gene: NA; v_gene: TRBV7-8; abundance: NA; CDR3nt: TGTGCCAGCAGCCAACTGACTTTCTCTGGAAACACCATATATTTT; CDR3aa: CASSQLTFSGNTIYF
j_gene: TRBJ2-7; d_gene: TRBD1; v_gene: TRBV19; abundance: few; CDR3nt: TGTGCCAGTAGCTCCGGACAGGGCCTCTCCTACGAGCAGTACTTC; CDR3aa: CASSSGQGLSYEQYF
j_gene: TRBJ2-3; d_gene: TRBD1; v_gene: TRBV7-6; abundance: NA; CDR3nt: TGTGCCAGCAGCTTAGATTCCGGGACAGGGTGGAGGGATACGCAGTATTTT; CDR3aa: CASSLDSGTGWRDTQYF
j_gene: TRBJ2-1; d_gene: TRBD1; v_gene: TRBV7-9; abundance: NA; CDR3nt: TGTGCCAGCAGCTTAGACCAGGGACAGCGGTACTCCTACAATGAGCAGTTCTTC; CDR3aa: CASSLDQGQRYSYNEQFF
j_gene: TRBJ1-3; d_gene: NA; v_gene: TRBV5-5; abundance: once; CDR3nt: TGTGCCAGCAGCTCAGAGGGAAACACCATATATTTT; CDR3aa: CASSSEGNTIYF
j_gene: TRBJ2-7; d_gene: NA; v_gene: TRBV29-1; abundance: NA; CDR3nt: TGCAGCGTTGAAGATCGGGCGGACTCCTACGAGCAGTACTTC; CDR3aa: CSVEDRADSYEQYF
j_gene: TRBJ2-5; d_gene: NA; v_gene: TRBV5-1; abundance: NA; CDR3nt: TGCGCCAGCAGCTTGTCACGGGGAGCTCAAGAGACCCAGTACTTC; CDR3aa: CASSLSRGAQETQYF
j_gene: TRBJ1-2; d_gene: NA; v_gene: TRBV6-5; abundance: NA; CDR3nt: TGTGCCAGCACCCGGGTGTTGGGGACGGAGGGCTACACCTTC; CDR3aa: CASTRVLGTEGYTF
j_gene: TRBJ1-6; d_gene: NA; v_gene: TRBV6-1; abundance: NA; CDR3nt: TGTGCCAGCAGTGAAGAAGGGCTGTCACCCCTCCACTTT; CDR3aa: CASSEEGLSPLHF
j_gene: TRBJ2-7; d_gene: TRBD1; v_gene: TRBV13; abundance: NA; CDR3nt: TGTGCCAGCAGCCAAGGGACAGGGAGCGAGCAGTACTTC; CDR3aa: CASSQGTGSEQYF
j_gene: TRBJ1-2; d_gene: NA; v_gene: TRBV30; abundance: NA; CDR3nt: TGTGCCTGGACCCCGCTCGGGTTTACTAACTATGGCTACACCTTC; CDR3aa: CAWTPLGFTNYGYTF
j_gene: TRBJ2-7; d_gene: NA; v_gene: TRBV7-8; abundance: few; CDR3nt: TGTGCCAGCGGTCTAGGGGTTCACGAGCAGTACTTC; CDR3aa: CASGLGVHEQYF
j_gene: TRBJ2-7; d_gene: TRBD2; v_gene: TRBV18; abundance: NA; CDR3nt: TGTGCCAGCTCACCACTAGCGGGGGGGTACGAGCAGTACTTC; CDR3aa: CASSPLAGGYEQYF
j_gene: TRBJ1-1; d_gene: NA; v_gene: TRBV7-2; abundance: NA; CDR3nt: TGTGCCAGCAGCTTAACAGGGTTTGGCGGCACTGAAGCTTTCTTT; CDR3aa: CASSLTGFGGTEAFF
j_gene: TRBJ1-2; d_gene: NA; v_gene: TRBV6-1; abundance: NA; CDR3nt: TGTGCCAGCAAATCTTCAGGAGACGACTATGGCTACACCTTC; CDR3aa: CASKSSGDDYGYTF
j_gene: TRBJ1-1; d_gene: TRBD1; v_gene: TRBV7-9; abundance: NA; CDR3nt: TGTGCCAGCAGCCCTTCAGGGGGCTGGAACACTGAAGCTTTCTTT; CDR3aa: CASSPSGGWNTEAFF
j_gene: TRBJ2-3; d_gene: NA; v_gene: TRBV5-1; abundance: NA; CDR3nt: TGCGCCAGCAGCTTGGAAAAGAAGGGGACAGATACGCAGTATTTT; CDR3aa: CASSLEKKGTDTQYF
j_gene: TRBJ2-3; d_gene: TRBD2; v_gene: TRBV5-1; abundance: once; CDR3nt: TGCGCCAGCAGCTTACCTAGCGGGGGTCACACAGATACGCAGTATTTT; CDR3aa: CASSLPSGGHTDTQYF
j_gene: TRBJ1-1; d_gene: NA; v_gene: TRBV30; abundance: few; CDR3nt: TGTGCCTGGAGTGTAGGTTTGGGGGAAACTGAAGCTTTCTTT; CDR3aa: CAWSVGLGETEAFF
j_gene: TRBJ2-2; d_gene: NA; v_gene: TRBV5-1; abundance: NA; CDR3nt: TGCGCCAGCAACATGGGGAACACCGGGGAGCTGTTTTTT; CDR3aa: CASNMGNTGELFF
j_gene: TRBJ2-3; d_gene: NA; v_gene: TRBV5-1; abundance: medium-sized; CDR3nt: TGCGCCAGCAGCTTGGGCGCCAATAGCAGACATACGCAGTATTTT; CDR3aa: CASSLGANSRHTQYF
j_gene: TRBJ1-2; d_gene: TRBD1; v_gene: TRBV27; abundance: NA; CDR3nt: TGTGCCAGCAGACCCCCGGGGACAGCCTATGACAACTATGGCTACACCTTC; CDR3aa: CASRPPGTAYDNYGYTF
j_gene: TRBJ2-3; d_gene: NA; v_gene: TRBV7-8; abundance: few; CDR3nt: TGTGCCAGCAGCGTAGGGCTCTGGGCAGATACGCAGTATTTT; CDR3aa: CASSVGLWADTQYF
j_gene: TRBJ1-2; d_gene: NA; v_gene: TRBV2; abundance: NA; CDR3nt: TGTGCCAGCAACTCCGGGACAAGAGCTAACTATGGCTACACCTTC; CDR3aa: CASNSGTRANYGYTF
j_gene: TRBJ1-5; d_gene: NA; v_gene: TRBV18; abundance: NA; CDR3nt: TGTGCCAGCTCACCCTCGGTCGATCAGCCCCAGCATTTT; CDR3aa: CASSPSVDQPQHF
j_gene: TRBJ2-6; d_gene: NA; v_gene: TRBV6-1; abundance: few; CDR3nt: TGTGCCAGCAGTGAAACTACTGGGGCCAACGTCCTGACTTTC; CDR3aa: CASSETTGANVLTF
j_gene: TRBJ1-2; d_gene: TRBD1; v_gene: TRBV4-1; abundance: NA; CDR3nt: TGCGCCAGCAGCCAAGGTGTTGATACAGGGGACTATGGCTACACCTTC; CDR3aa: CASSQGVDTGDYGYTF